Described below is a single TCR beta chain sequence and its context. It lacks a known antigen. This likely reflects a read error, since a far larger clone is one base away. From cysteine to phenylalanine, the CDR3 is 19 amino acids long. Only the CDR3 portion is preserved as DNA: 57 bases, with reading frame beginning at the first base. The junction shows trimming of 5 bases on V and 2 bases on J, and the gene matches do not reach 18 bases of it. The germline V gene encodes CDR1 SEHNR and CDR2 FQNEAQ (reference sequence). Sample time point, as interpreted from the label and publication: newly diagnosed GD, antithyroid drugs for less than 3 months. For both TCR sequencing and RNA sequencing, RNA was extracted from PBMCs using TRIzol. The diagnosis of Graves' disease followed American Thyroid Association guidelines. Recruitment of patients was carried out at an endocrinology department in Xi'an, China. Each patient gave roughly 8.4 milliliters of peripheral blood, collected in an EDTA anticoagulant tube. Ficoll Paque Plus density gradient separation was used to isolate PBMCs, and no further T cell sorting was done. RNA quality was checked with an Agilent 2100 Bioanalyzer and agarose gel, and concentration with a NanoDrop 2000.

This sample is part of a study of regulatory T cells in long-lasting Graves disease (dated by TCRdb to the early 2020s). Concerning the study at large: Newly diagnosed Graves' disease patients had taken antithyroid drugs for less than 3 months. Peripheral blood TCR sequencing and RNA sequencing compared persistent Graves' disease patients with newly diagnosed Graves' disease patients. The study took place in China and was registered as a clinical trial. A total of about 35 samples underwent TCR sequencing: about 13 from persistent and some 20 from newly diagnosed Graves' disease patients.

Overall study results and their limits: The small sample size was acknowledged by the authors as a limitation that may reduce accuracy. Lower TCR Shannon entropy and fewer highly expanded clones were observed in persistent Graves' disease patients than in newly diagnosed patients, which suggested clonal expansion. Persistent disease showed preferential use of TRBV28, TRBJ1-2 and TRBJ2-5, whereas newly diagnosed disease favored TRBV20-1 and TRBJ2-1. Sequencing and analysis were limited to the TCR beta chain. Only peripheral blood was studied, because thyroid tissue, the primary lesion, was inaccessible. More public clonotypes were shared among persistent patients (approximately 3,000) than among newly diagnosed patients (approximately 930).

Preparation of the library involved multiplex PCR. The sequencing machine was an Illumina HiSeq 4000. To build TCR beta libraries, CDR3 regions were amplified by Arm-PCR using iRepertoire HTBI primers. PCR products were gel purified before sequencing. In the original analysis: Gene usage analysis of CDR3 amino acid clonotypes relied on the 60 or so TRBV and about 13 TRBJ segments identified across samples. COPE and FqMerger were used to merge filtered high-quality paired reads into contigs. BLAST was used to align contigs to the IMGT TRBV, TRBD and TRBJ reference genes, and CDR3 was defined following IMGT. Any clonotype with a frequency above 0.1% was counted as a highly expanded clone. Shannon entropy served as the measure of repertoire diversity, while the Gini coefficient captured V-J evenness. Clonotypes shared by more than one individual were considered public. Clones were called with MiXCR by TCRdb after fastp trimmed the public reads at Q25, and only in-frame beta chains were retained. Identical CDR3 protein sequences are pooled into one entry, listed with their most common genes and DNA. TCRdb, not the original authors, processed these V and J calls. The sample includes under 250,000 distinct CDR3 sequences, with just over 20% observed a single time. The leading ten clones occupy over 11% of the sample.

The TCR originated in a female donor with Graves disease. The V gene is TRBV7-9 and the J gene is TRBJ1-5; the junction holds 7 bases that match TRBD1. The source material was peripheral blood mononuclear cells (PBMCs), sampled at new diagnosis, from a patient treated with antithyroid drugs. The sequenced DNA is TGTGCCAGCAGCAGAGACAACAGGGGTTTGGGTTACGGCAATCAGCCCCAGCATTTT. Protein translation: CASSRDNRGLGYGNQPQHF. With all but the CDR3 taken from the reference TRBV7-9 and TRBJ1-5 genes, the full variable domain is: DTGVSQNPRHKITKRGQNVTFRCDPISEHNRLYWYRQTLGQGPEFLTYFQNEAQLEKSRLLSDRFSAERPKGSFSTLEIQRTEQGDSAMYLCASSRDNRGLGYGNQPQHFGDGTRLSIL.